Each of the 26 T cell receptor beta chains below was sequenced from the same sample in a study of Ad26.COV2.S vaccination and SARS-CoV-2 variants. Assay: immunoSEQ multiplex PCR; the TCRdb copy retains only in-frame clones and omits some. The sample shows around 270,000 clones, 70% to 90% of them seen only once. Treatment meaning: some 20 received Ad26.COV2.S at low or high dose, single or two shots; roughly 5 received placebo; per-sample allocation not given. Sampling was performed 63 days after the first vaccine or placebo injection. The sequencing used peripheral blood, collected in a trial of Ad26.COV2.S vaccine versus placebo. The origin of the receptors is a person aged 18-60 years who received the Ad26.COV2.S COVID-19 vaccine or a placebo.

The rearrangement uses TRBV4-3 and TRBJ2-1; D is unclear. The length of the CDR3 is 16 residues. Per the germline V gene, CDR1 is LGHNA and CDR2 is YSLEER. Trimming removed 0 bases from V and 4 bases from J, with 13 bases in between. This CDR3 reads CASSQDSSALYNEQFF. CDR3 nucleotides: TGCGCCAGCAGCCAAGATTCAAGTGCCCTTTACAATGAGCAGTTCTTC.

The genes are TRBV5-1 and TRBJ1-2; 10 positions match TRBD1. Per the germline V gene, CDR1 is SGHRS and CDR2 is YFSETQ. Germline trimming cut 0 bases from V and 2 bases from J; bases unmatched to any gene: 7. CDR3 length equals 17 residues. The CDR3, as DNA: TGCGCCAGCAGCTTGGGTCCCAGGGACAGGGGCAACTATGGCTACACCTTC. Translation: CASSLGPRDRGNYGYTF.

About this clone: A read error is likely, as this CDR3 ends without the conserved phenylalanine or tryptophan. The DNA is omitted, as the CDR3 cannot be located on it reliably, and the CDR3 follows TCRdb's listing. The CDR3 loop reads CASSKKGHFLL. This chain joins TRBV21-1 and TRBJ1-4; the table names TRBD1, a call not compared with the DNA. TRBV21-1 is designated a pseudogene. A total of 11 residues make up the CDR3, ends included.

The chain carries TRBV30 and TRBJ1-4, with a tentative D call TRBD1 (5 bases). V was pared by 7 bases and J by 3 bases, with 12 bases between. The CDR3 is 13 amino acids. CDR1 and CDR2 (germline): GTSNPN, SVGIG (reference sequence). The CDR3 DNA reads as TGTGCCTTGATGGACACAGCTAATGAAAAACTGTTTTTT. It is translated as CALMDTANEKLFF.

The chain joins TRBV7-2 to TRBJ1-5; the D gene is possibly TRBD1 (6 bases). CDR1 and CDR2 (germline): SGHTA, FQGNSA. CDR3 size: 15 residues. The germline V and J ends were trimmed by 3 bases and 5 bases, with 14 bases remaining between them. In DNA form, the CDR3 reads TGTGCCAGCAGCTTGTCCGGGGGCACCCATCAGCCCCAGCATTTT. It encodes CASSLSGGTHQPQHF.

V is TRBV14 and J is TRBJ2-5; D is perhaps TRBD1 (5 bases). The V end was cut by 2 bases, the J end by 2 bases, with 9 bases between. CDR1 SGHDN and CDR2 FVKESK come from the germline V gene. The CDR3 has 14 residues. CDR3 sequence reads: CASSQLTAQETQYF. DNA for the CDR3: TGTGCCAGCAGCCAACTGACAGCTCAAGAGACCCAGTACTTC.

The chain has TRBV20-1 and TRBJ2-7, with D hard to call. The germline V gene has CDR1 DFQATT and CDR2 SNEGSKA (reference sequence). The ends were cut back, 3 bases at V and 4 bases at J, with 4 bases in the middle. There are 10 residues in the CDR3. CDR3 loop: CSASYYEQYV. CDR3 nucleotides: TGCAGTGCTAGCTATTACGAGCAGTACGTC.

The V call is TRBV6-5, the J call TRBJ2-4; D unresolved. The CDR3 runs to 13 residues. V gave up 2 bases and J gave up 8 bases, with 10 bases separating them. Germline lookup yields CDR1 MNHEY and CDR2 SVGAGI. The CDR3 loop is CASSYRPRDIQYF. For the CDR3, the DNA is TGTGCCAGCAGTTACCGGCCCAGAGACATTCAGTACTTC.

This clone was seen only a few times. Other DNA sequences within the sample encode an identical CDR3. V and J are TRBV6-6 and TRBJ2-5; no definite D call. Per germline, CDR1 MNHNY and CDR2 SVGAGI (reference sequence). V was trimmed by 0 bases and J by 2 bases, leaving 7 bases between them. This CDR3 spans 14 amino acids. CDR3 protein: CASSYSGQQETQYF. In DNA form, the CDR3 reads TGTGCCAGCAGTTACTCTGGGCAGCAAGAGACCCAGTACTTC.

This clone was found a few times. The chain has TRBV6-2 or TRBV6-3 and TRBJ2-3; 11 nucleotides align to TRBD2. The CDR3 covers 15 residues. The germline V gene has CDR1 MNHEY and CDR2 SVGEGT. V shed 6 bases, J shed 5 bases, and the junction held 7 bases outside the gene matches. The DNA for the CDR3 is TGTGCCAGCAGCATTAGCGGGAGGGGAGGAGATACGCAGTATTTT. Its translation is CASSISGRGGDTQYF.

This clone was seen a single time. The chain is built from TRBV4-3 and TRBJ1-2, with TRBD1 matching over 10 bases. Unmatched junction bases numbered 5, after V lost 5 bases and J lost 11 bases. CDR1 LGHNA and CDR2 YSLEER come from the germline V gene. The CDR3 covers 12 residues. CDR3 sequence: CASSAGQGFYTF. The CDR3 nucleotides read TGCGCCAGCAGCGCGGGACAGGGGTTTTACACCTTC.

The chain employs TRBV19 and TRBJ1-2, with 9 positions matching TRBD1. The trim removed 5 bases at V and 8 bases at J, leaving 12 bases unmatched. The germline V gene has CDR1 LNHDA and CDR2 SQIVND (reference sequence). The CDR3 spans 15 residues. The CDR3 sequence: CASSGGTGQHVGYTF. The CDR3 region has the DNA TGTGCCAGTAGTGGCGGGACAGGGCAACACGTCGGCTACACCTTC.

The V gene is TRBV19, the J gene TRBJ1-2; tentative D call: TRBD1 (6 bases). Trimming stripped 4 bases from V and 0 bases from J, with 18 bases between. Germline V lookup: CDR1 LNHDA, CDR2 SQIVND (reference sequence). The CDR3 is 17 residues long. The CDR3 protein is CASSKLLGQLSNYGYTF. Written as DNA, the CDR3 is TGTGCCAGTAGTAAGTTGTTGGGACAACTATCTAACTATGGCTACACCTTC.

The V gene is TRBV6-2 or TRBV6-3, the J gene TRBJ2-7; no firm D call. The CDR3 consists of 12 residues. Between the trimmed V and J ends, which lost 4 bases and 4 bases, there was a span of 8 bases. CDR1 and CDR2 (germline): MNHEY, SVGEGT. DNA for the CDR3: TGTGCCAGCAGTTCCACCTATTACGAGCAGTACTTC. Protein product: CASSSTYYEQYF.

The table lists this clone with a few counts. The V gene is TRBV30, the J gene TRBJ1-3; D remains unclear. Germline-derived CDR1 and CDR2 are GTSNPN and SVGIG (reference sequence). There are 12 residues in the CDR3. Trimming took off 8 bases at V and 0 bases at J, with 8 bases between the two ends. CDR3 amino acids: CARSVSGNTIYF. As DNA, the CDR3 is TGTGCCCGGTCCGTCTCTGGAAACACCATATATTTT.

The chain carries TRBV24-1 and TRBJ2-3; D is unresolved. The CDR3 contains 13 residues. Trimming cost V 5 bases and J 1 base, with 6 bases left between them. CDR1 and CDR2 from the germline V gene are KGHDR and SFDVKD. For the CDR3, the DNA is TGTGCCACCAGTGCTGGGGGCACAGATACGCAGTATTTT. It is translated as CATSAGGTDTQYF.

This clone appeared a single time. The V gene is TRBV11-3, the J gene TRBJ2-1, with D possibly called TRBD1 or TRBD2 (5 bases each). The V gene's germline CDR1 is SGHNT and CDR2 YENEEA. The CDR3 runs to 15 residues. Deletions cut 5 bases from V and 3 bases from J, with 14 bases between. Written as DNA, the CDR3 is TGTGCCAGCAGCCTGGGACGGAAGCACTACAATGAGCAGTTCTTC. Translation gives CASSLGRKHYNEQFF.

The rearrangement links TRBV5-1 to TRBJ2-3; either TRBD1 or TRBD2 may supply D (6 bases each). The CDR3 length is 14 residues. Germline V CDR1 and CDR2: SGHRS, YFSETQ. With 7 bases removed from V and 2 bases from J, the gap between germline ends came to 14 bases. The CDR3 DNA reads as TGCGCCAGCTGGGGGGCAACGAACACAGATACGCAGTATTTT. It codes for CASWGATNTDTQYF.

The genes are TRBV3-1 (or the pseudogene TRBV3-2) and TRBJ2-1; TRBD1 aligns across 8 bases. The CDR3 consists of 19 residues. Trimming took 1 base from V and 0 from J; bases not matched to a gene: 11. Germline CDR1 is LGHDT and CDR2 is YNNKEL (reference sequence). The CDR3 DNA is TGTGCCAGCAGCCAAGGCCGCAGGGGGCGCCGAAGCTCCTACAATGAGCAGTTCTTC. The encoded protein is CASSQGRRGRRSSYNEQFF.

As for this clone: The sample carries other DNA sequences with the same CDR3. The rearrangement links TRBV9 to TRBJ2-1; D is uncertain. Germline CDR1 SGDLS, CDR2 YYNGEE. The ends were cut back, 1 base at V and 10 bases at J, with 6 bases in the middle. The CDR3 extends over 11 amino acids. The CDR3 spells CASSVSGEQFF. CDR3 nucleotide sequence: TGTGCCAGCAGCGTAAGTGGGGAGCAGTTCTTC. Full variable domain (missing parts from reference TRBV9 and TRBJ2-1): DSGVTQTPKHLITATGQRVTLRCSPRSGDLSVYWYQQSLDQGLQFLIQYYNGEERAKGNILERFSAQQFPDLHSELNLSSLELGDSALYFCASSVSGEQFFGPGTRLTVL.

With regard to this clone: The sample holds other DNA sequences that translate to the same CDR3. CDR3 coding DNA: TGTGCCAGCAGCCACCTACAGGGGAACACTGAAGCTTTCTTT. This sequence encodes CASSHLQGNTEAFF. The chain has TRBV3-1 (or the pseudogene TRBV3-2) and TRBJ1-1; possible D gene TRBD1, 6 bases. The V end was cut by 3 bases, the J end by 1 base, with 9 bases between. Germline CDR1 reads LGHDT; CDR2 reads YNNKEL (reference sequence). The length of the CDR3 is 14 residues.

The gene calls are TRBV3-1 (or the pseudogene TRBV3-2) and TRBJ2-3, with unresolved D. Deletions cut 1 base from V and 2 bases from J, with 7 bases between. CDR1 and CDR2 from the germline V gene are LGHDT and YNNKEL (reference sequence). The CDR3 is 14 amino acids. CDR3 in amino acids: CASSQGLDTDTQYF. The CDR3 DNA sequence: TGTGCCAGCAGCCAAGGGCTAGACACAGATACGCAGTATTTT.

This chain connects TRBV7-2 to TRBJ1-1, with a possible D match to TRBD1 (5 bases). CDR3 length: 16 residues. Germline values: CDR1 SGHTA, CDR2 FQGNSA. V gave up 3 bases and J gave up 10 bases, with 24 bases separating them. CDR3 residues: CASSFGTGGGRGGAFF. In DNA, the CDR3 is TGTGCCAGCAGCTTTGGTACAGGAGGTGGCCGGGGGGGAGCTTTCTTT.

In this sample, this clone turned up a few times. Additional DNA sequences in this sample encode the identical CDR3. For the CDR3, the DNA is TGTGCCAGCAGCCAGTCCCGGGGCACAGATACGCAGTATTTT. Translated: CASSQSRGTDTQYF. This chain links TRBV11-3 with TRBJ2-3, with unresolved D. This CDR3 contains 14 residues. V was clipped by 5 bases and J by 1 base, with 10 bases between them. The germline CDR1 and CDR2 sequences are SGHNT and YENEEA.

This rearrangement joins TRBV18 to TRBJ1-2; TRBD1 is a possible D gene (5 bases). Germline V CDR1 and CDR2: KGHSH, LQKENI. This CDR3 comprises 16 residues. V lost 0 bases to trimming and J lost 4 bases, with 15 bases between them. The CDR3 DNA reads TGTGCCAGCTCACCACCCCCTGGGGCCACGATCTATGGCTACACCTTC. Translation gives CASSPPPGATIYGYTF. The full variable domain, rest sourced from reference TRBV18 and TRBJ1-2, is NAGVMQNPRHLVRRRGQEARLRCSPMKGHSHVYWYRQLPEEGLKFMVYLQKENIIDESGMPKERFSAEFPKEGPSILRIQQVVRGDSAAYFCASSPPPGATIYGYTFGSGTRLTVV.

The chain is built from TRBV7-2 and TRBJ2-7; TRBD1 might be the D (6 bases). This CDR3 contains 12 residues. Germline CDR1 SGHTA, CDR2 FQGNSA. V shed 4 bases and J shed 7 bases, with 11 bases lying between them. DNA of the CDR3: TGTGCCAGCAGCTCGTCAGGGGATGAGCAGTACTTC. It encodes CASSSSGDEQYF.